The 29 T cell receptor beta chains presented below share a single source sample, sequenced in a study of T cell repertoires in cytomegalovirus infection. One entry per CDR3 protein results from TCRdb running MiXCR on the reads. The table lists some 940,000 distinct CDR3 sequences, roughly 30% of them singletons. Their antigen targets remain unknown. The material was cultured CD8+ T cells from PBMCs, obtained from culture after CMV antigen stimulation. Source of these receptors: a human donor in good health (CMV status not recorded). Some clones in this sample may be carry-over from other donors' samples.

This clonotype was seen repeatedly, ten times or more. The V call is TRBV12-3 or TRBV12-4, the J call TRBJ2-3, with 7 bases matching TRBD1. This CDR3 contains 15 residues. V trimming: 6 bases; J trimming: 5 bases; junction bases outside the gene matches: 11. CDR3 protein: CASSREGAGGDTQYF. The CDR3 DNA sequence: TGTGCCAGCAGCCGAGAGGGGGCTGGGGGAGATACGCAGTATTTT.

This clonotype was observed a few times. J is TRBJ1-5 and V is TRBV19; 8 bases line up with TRBD1. The ends lost 3 bases at V and 5 bases at J; junction bases unmatched: 12. CDR1 LNHDA and CDR2 SQIVND come from the germline V gene (reference sequence). The CDR3 is 17 amino acids. The CDR3 loop reads CASSMVLSRGLHQPQHF. The DNA of the CDR3 is TGTGCCAGTAGTATGGTTCTTAGCAGGGGGCTCCATCAGCCCCAGCATTTT.

In its sample, this clonotype was seen a few times. Here the CDR3 reads CASSFPGRTDTQYF. CDR3 DNA sequence: TGTGCCAGCAGTTTTCCGGGCCGCACAGATACGCAGTATTTT. This chain uses TRBV27 with TRBJ2-3; D unresolved. Germline V CDR1 and CDR2: MNHEY, SMNVEV (reference sequence). V lost 3 bases to trimming and J lost 1 base, with 8 bases between them. This CDR3 region has 14 residues.

The chain links TRBV5-6 to TRBJ2-1; D is undetermined. Deletions cut 3 bases from V and 4 bases from J, with 14 bases between. The CDR3 is 15 amino acids. Germline V lookup: CDR1 SGHDT, CDR2 YYEEEE. CDR3 DNA sequence: TGTGCCAGCAGCTCGACCGACTCACTATACAATGAGCAGTTCTTC. This encodes CASSSTDSLYNEQFF.

In its sample, this clonotype was seen a few times. The chain has TRBV15 and TRBJ2-7; 8 bases match TRBD1. The germline V gene has CDR1 LNHNV and CDR2 YYDKDF (reference sequence). V was clipped by 1 base and J by 5 bases; unmatched bases: 4. CDR3 length equals 14 residues. The CDR3 DNA sequence: TGTGCCACCAGCAGAGTCCAGGGGGCAAACGAGCAGTACTTC. Protein: CATSRVQGANEQYF.

This clonotype was detected many times. The genes are TRBV12-3 or TRBV12-4 and TRBJ2-2; tentatively, D is TRBD1 (5 bases). Trimming left V 5 bases short and J 4 bases short, with 11 bases between. This CDR3 is built from 14 residues. Here the CDR3 DNA reads TGTGCCAGCAGTGTAGGGGTGGTCACCGGGGAGCTGTTTTTT. Translation: CASSVGVVTGELFF.

Details on this clonotype: Germline and junction disagree at one end, which may indicate a read error. The chain joins TRBV12-3 or TRBV12-4 to TRBJ2-3; no clear D. This CDR3 region has 15 residues. CDR3 nucleotide sequence: TGTGCCAACAGTGCATCCCTAGGTTTGGCAGATACGCAGTATTTT. It encodes CANSASLGLADTQYF.

This clonotype was observed a handful of times. The chain uses TRBV4-3 and TRBJ2-3, with D uncertain. Trimming stripped 2 bases from V and 6 bases from J, with 15 bases between. The CDR3 length is 15 residues. CDR1 and CDR2 from the germline V gene are LGHNA and YSLEER. In DNA form, the CDR3 reads TGCGCCAGCAGCCAAATGGGGAAGCTGCCTGATACGCAGTATTTT. Protein: CASSQMGKLPDTQYF.

V and J are TRBV10-3 and TRBJ1-1, with 7 bases fitting TRBD1. The ends lost 8 bases at V and 1 base at J; junction bases unmatched: 10. This CDR3 spans 15 amino acids. CDR1 and CDR2 (germline): ENHRY, SYGVKD. The CDR3 reads CAIHRGQGENTEAFF. The CDR3 DNA follows: TGTGCCATCCATCGTGGTCAGGGGGAGAACACTGAAGCTTTCTTT.

V is TRBV7-9 and J is TRBJ1-4; unclear D gene. The V and J ends lost 1 base and 0 bases respectively, with 12 bases between them. The CDR3 contains 17 residues. CDR1 is SEHNR, CDR2 FQNEAQ, per germline (reference sequence). The CDR3 nucleotides read TGTGCCAGCAGCTTAGGGACGACGGGTGCAACTAATGAAAAACTGTTTTTT. Amino acids: CASSLGTTGATNEKLFF.

V gene TRBV27 combines with J gene TRBJ1-2, with 10 bases lining up with TRBD1. Germline CDR1 is MNHEY and CDR2 is SMNVEV (reference sequence). V trimming: 7 bases; J trimming: 7 bases; junction bases outside the gene matches: 9. The CDR3 runs 14 residues. The CDR3 here is CASKPGTGEGGYTF. CDR3 nucleotides: TGTGCCAGCAAACCCGGGACAGGGGAGGGTGGCTACACCTTC.

This clonotype was seen more than once but under ten times. CDR3 amino acids: CASSQLSGANVLTF. The CDR3 coding sequence is TGTGCCAGCAGCCAGCTCTCTGGGGCCAACGTCCTGACTTTC. The rearrangement uses TRBV11-1 and TRBJ2-6, with unresolved D. This CDR3 has 14 residues. V gave up 5 bases and J gave up 0 bases, with 5 bases separating them. CDR1 and CDR2 from the germline V gene are SGHAT and FQDESV (reference sequence).

This chain joins TRBV19 and TRBJ2-2; D may be TRBD2 (5 bases). Germline-derived CDR1 and CDR2 are LNHDA and SQIVND (reference sequence). The CDR3 consists of 17 residues. V was pared by 0 bases and J by 0 bases, with 11 bases between. The CDR3, as DNA: TGTGCCAGTAGTATAGATCGAGGGAGACCGAACACCGGGGAGCTGTTTTTT. This translates into CASSIDRGRPNTGELFF.

The chain links TRBV7-2 to TRBJ2-7; the match to TRBD2 covers 7 bases. Germline-derived CDR1 and CDR2 are SGHTA and FQGNSA. The CDR3 extends over 15 amino acids. After removal of 5 bases from V and 0 bases from J, the junction contained 7 bases not matched to a gene. This CDR3 reads CASSPGSGGSYEQYV. DNA for the CDR3: TGTGCCAGCAGCCCAGGGTCGGGGGGCTCCTACGAGCAGTACGTC.

The rearrangement joins TRBV6-5 to TRBJ1-2; D is perhaps TRBD1 (6 bases). This CDR3 spans 14 amino acids. The V and J ends lost 2 bases and 4 bases respectively, with 11 bases between them. The germline gives CDR1 MNHEY, CDR2 SVGAGI. DNA of the CDR3: TGTGCCAGCAGTTACGGTACAGGGCTCTATGGCTACACCTTC. Its translation: CASSYGTGLYGYTF.

This clonotype was picked up a small number of times. The chain couples TRBV27 to TRBJ1-3; unclear D gene. The germline V and J ends were trimmed by 5 bases and 6 bases, with 20 bases remaining between them. The germline V gene has CDR1 MNHEY and CDR2 SMNVEV (reference sequence). CDR3 length equals 16 residues. CDR3 nucleotides: TGTGCCAGCAGTCCAACTACCGGGTTCCGAGCAAACACCATATATTTT. This gives the protein CASSPTTGFRANTIYF.

This clonotype was counted only a few times. This chain uses TRBV6-2 or TRBV6-3 with TRBJ2-5, with TRBD2 as a possible D gene (5 bases). The CDR3 extends over 16 amino acids. V lost 5 bases and J 1 base, leaving 17 bases between the germline ends. Germline CDR1 MNHEY, CDR2 SVGEGT. Here the CDR3 reads CASSTENFAGQETQYF. CDR3 sequence (DNA): TGTGCCAGCAGTACCGAGAATTTCGCGGGCCAAGAGACCCAGTACTTC.

This clonotype was seen a handful of times. V usage is TRBV5-1 and J usage is TRBJ2-1; weak D call: TRBD2 (5 bases). CDR3 length equals 17 residues. The V and J ends lost 1 base and 2 bases respectively, with 16 bases between them. CDR1 and CDR2 from the germline V gene are SGHRS and YFSETQ. This CDR3 is CASSLTATGSTYNEQFF. The CDR3 DNA reads TGCGCCAGCAGCTTGACAGCGACGGGGTCTACCTACAATGAGCAGTTCTTC.

The rearrangement links TRBV27 to TRBJ1-4; a possible D gene is TRBD1 (5 bases). Trimming left V 0 bases short and J 8 bases short, with 10 bases between. In germline, CDR1 is MNHEY, CDR2 SMNVEV (reference sequence). The CDR3 consists of 14 residues. In nucleotides, the CDR3 is TGTGCCAGCAGTTTATCCGGGGACGGCGAAAAACTGTTTTTT. It encodes CASSLSGDGEKLFF.

V gene TRBV11-2 combines with J gene TRBJ1-2; D is uncertain. Germline CDR1 is SGHAT and CDR2 is FQNNGV. This CDR3 has 14 residues. Trimming cost V 0 bases and J 4 bases, with 9 bases left between them. The CDR3 DNA sequence: TGTGCCAGCAGCTTAGAAGGCTGGAGCTATGGCTACACCTTC. Translated: CASSLEGWSYGYTF.

CDR3 coding DNA: TGCGCCAGCAGCCAAGATCGGGCAGCCTACAATGAGCAGTTCTTC. It translates to CASSQDRAAYNEQFF. The J gene is TRBJ2-1, the V gene TRBV4-3; the D is unclear. Trimming pared 0 bases from V and 2 bases from J, leaving 8 bases between. CDR1 and CDR2 from the germline V gene are LGHNA and YSLEER. This CDR3 contains 15 residues.

This clonotype turned up a few times. This chain links TRBV7-6 with TRBJ2-5; 9 nucleotides agree with TRBD1. Germline V gene data show CDR1 as SGHVS and CDR2 as FNYEAQ. This CDR3 is built from 18 residues. Germline trimming cut 2 bases from V and 2 bases from J; bases unmatched to any gene: 12. CDR3 amino acids: CASSLPLRDRVGQETQYF. The CDR3 coding sequence is TGTGCCAGCAGCTTACCCCTCCGGGACAGGGTAGGACAAGAGACCCAGTACTTC. Based on the CDR3 plus reference TRBV7-6 and TRBJ2-5, the full variable domain is GAGVSQSPRYKVTKRGQDVALRCDPISGHVSLYWYRQALGQGPEFLTYFNYEAQQDKSGLPNDRFSAERPEGSISTLTIQRTEQRDSAMYRCASSLPLRDRVGQETQYFGPGTRLLVL.

This clonotype occurred a few times. The chain combines TRBV5-1 with TRBJ1-6; D possibly corresponds to TRBD1 (5 bases). The V end lost 1 base, the J end lost 10 bases, and 24 bases lay between the germline ends. Germline values: CDR1 SGHRS, CDR2 YFSETQ. The CDR3 has 18 amino acids. CDR3 sequence: CASSLRSGTERGRSPLHF. In DNA form, the CDR3 reads TGCGCCAGCAGCTTGAGATCCGGAACGGAAAGGGGTCGCTCACCCCTCCACTTT.

The genes are TRBV29-1 and TRBJ2-3; 7 nucleotides align to TRBD1. CDR3 length: 16 residues. Germline V lookup: CDR1 SQVTM, CDR2 ANQGSEA. Trimming cost V 0 bases and J 4 bases; bases outside gene matches: 10. CDR3 sequence reads: CSVEDPTGDKADTQYF. The CDR3 region has the DNA TGCAGCGTTGAAGACCCTACAGGGGATAAGGCAGATACGCAGTATTTT.

This clonotype was detected a few times. The chain uses TRBV11-3 and TRBJ2-3, with D possibly being TRBD1 (6 bases). V was trimmed by 3 bases and J by 6 bases, leaving 10 bases between them. The CDR3 has 13 amino acids. From germline, CDR1 is SGHNT and CDR2 YENEEA. CDR3 loop: CASSFTGSDTQYF. In nucleotides, the CDR3 is TGTGCCAGCAGCTTTACAGGGTCCGATACGCAGTATTTT.

There are many counts of this clonotype. The rearrangement uses TRBV7-2 and TRBJ2-4, with D unclear. The germline V gene has CDR1 SGHTA and CDR2 FQGNSA. This CDR3 is built from 13 residues. Trimming pared 3 bases from V and 2 bases from J, leaving 5 bases between. CDR3 bases: TGTGCCAGCAGCTTCCTCTCCAAAAACATTCAGTACTTC. Amino acid sequence: CASSFLSKNIQYF.

This clonotype was observed at least ten times. The CDR3 is CASIRLAGLAKNIQYF. In nucleotides, the CDR3 is TGTGCCAGCATTCGGCTAGCGGGGTTAGCCAAAAACATTCAGTACTTC. This sequence joins TRBV28 and TRBJ2-4; 9 bases fit TRBD2. Trimming took 7 bases from V and 0 from J; bases not matched to a gene: 7. This CDR3 contains 16 residues. Looked up from germline, CDR1 is MDHEN and CDR2 is SYDVKM.

V and J are TRBV7-8 and TRBJ2-1, with D maybe TRBD2 (7 bases). V was clipped by 11 bases and J by 8 bases, with 22 bases between them. CDR3 size: 14 residues. Germline V CDR1 and CDR2: SGHVS, FQNEAQ. The CDR3 DNA sequence: TGTGCCGGGGGTAGGCGGGGGCCGTCGGATGAGCAGTTCTTC. This codes for CAGGRRGPSDEQFF.

This clonotype came up a few times. The chain employs TRBV12-3 or TRBV12-4 and TRBJ2-2; 9 nucleotides align to TRBD1. V was pared by 7 bases and J by 3 bases, with 3 bases of the junction left unmatched. The CDR3 totals 14 residues. This CDR3 reads CASTGTGHTGELFF. The CDR3, as DNA: TGTGCCAGCACAGGGACAGGGCACACCGGGGAGCTGTTTTTT.